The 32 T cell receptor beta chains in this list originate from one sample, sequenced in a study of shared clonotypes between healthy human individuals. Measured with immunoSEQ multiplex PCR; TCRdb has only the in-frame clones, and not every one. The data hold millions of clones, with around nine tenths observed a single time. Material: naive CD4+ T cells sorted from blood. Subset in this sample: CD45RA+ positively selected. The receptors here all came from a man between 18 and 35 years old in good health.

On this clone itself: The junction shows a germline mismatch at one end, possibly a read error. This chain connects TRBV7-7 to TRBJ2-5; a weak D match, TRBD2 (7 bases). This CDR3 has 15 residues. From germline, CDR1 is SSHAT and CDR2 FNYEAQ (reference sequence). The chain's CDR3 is CASSPWGGASETQYF. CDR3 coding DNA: TGTGCTAGCAGCCCGTGGGGGGGGGCTTCAGAGACCCAGTACTTC. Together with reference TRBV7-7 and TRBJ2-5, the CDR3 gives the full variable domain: GAGVSQSPRYKVTKRGQDVTLRCDPISSHATLYWYQQALGQGPEFLTYFNYEAQPDKSGLPSDRFSAERPEGSISTLTIQRTEQRDSAMYRCASSPWGGASETQYFGPGTRLLVL.

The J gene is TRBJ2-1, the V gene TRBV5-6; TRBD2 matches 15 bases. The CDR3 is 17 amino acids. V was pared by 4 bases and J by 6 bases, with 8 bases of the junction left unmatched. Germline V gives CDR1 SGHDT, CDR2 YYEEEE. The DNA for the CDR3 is TGTGCCAGCAGCATCCGGACTAGCGGGAGGGCCAGCAATGAGCAGTTCTTC. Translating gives CASSIRTSGRASNEQFF.

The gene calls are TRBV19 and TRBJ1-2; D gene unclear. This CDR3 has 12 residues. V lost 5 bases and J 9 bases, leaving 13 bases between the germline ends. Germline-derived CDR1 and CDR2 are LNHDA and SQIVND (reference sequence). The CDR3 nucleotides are TGTGCCAGTAGTCGGGGATCGAGGAGCTACACCTTC. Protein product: CASSRGSRSYTF.

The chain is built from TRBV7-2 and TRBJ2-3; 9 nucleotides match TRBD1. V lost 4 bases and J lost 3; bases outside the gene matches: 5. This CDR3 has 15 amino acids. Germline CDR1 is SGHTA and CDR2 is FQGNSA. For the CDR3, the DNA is TGTGCCAGCAGCTCATGGGACAGGGAGACAGATACGCAGTATTTT. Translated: CASSSWDRETDTQYF. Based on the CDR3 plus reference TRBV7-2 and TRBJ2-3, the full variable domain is GAGVSQSPSNKVTEKGKDVELRCDPISGHTALYWYRQSLGQGLEFLIYFQGNSAPDKSGLPSDRFSAERTGGSVSTLTIQRTQQEDSAVYLCASSSWDRETDTQYFGPGTRLTVL.

In DNA form, the CDR3 reads TGTGCCAGCAGTGCGGGACAGCGCACAGATACGCAGTATTTT. Protein product: CASSAGQRTDTQYF. The rearrangement joins TRBV25-1 to TRBJ2-3; 7 bases map to TRBD1. Germline loops: CDR1 MGHDK, CDR2 SYGVNS. The J segment lost 1 base and the V segment lost 4 bases, leaving 2 bases of the junction unmatched. This CDR3 has 14 amino acids.

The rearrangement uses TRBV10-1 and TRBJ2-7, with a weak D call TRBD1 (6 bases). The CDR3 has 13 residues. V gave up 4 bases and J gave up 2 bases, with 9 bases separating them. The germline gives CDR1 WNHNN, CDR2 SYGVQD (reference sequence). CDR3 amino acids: CASSVGGTYEQYF. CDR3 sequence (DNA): TGCGCCAGCAGTGTAGGGGGAACCTACGAGCAGTACTTC.

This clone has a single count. Here the CDR3 reads CASSPLPGLAGVNEQFF. The DNA for the CDR3 is TGCGCCAGCAGCCCCCTTCCCGGTCTAGCGGGAGTCAATGAGCAGTTCTTC. The chain combines TRBV5-1 with TRBJ2-1; 10 nucleotides agree with TRBD2. This CDR3 spans 17 amino acids. V trimming: 4 bases; J trimming: 6 bases; junction bases outside the gene matches: 13. The V gene's germline CDR1 is SGHRS and CDR2 YFSETQ.

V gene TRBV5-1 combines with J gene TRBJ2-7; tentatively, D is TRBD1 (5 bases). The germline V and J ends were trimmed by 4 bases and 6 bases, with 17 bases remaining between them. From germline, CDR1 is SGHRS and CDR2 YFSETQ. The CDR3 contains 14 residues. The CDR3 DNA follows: TGCGCCAGCAGCCGTCAGGGTTTTCTGGGCGAGCAGTACTTC. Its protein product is CASSRQGFLGEQYF.

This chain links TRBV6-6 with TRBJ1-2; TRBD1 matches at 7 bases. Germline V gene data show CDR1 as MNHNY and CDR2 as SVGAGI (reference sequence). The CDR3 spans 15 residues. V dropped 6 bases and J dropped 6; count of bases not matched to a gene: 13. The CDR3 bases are TGTGCCAGCAGCCCAAGAATGACAGGGTATGATGGCTACACCTTC. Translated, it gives CASSPRMTGYDGYTF.

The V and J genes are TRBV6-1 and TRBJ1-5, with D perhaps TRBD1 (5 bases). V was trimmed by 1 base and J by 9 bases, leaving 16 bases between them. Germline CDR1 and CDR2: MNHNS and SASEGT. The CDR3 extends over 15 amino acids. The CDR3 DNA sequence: TGTGCCAGCAGTGAAGGGGCAGGTTCGGGGGGGCCCCAGCATTTT. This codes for CASSEGAGSGGPQHF.

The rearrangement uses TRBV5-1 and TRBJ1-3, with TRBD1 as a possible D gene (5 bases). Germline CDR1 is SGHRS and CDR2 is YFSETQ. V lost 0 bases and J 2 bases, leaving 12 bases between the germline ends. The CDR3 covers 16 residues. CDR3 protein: CASSLATDTAGNTIYF. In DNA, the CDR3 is TGCGCCAGCAGCTTGGCCACGGACACGGCTGGAAACACCATATATTTT.

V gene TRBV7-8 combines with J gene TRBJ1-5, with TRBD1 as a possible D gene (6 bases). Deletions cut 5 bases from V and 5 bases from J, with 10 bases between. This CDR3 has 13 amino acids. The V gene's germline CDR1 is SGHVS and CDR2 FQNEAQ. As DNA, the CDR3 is TGTGCCAGCAGCCCAGGGGTTTATCAGCCCCAGCATTTT. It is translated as CASSPGVYQPQHF.

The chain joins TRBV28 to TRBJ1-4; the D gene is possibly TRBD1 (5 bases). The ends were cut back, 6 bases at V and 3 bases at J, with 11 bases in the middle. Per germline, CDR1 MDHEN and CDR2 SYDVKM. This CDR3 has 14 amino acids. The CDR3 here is CASRPGTSNEKLFF. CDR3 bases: TGTGCCAGCAGGCCCGGGACTTCTAATGAAAAACTGTTTTTT.

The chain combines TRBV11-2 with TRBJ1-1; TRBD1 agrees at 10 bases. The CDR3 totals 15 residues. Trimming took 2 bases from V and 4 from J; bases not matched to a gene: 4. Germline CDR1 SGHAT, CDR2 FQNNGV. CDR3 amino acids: CASSLMGQGSTEAFF. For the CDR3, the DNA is TGTGCCAGCAGCTTAATGGGACAGGGGAGCACTGAAGCTTTCTTT.

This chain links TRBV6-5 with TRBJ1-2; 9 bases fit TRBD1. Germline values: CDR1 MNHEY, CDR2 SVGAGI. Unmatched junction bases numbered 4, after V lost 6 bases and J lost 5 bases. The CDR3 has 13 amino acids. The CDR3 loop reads CASRDGTGYGYTF. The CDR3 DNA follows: TGTGCCAGCAGAGACGGGACAGGGTATGGCTACACCTTC.

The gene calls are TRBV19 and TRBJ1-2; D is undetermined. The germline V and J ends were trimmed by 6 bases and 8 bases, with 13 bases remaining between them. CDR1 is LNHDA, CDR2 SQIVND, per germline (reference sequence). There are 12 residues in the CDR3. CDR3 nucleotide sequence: TGTGCCAGTAGCGACTTAATCCAGGGCTACACCTTC. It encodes CASSDLIQGYTF.

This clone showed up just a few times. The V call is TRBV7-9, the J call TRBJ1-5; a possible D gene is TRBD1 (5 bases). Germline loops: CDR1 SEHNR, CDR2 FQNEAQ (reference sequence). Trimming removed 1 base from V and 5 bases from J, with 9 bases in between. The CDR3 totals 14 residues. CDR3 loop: CASSLGPGDQPQHF. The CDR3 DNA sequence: TGTGCCAGCAGCTTAGGTCCGGGGGATCAGCCCCAGCATTTT.

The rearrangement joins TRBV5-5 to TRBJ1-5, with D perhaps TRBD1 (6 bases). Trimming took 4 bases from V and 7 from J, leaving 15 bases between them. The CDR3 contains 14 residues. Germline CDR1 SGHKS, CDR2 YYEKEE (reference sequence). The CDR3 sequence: CASSLNSQGQPQHF. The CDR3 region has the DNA TGTGCCAGCAGCCTGAACAGCCAGGGGCAGCCCCAGCATTTT.

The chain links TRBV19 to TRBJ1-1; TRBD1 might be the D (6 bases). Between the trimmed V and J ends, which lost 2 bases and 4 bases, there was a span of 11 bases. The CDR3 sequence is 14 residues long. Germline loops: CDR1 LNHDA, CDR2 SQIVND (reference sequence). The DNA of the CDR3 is TGTGCCAGTAGTATACGGGGGGCGCGCACTGAAGCTTTCTTT. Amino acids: CASSIRGARTEAFF.

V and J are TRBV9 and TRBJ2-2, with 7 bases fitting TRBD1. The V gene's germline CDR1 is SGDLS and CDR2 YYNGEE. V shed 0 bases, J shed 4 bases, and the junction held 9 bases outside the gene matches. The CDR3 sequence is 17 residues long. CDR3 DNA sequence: TGTGCCAGCAGCGTAGCACAGGGGCCCCCGGGCACCGGGGAGCTGTTTTTT. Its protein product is CASSVAQGPPGTGELFF.

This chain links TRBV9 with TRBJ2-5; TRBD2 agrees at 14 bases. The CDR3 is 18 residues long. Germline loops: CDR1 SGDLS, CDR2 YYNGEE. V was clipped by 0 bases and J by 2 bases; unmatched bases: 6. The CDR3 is CASSVAGTSGGEQETQYF. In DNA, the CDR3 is TGTGCCAGCAGCGTAGCGGGGACTAGCGGGGGCGAACAAGAGACCCAGTACTTC.

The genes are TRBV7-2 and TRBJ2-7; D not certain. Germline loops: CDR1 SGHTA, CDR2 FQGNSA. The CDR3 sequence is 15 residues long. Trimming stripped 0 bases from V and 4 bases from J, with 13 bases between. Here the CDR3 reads CASSLAGISGYEQYF. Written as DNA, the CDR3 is TGTGCCAGCAGCTTAGCTGGAATCTCTGGGTACGAGCAGTACTTC.

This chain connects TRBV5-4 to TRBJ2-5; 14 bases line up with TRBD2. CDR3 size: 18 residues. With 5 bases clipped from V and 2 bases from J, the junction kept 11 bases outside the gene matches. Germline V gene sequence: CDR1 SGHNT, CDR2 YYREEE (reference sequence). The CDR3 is CASRTGLAGGQLQETQYF. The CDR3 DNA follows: TGTGCCAGCAGAACCGGACTAGCGGGAGGCCAACTTCAAGAGACCCAGTACTTC.

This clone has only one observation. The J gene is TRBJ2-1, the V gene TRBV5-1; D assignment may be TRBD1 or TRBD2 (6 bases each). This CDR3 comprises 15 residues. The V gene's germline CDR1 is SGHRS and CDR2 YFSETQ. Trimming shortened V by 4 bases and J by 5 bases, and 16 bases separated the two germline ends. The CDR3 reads CASSPGGRVDNEQFF. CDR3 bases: TGCGCCAGCAGCCCCGGGGGCAGGGTAGACAATGAGCAGTTCTTC. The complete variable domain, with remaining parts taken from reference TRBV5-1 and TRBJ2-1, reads KAGVTQTPRYLIKTRGQQVTLSCSPISGHRSVSWYQQTPGQGLQFLFEYFSETQRNKGNFPGRFSGRQFSNSRSEMNVSTLELGDSALYLCASSPGGRVDNEQFFGPGTRLTVL.

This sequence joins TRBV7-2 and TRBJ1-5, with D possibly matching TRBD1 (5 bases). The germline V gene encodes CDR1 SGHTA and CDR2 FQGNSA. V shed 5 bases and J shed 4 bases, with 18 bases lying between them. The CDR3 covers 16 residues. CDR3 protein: CASSTAKWQGNQPQHF. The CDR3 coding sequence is TGTGCCAGCAGCACGGCGAAGTGGCAGGGAAATCAGCCCCAGCATTTT.

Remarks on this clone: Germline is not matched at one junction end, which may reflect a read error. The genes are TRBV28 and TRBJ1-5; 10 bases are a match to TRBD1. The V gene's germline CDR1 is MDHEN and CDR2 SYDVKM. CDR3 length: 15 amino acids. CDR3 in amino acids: CASRSGQGGNRPQHF. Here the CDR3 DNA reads TGTGCCAGCAGATCAGGACAGGGGGGAAATCGGCCCCAGCATTTT.

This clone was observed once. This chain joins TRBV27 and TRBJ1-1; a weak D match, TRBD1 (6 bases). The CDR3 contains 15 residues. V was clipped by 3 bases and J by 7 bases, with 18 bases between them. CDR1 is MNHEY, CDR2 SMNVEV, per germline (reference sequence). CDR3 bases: TGTGCCAGCAGTTTGGCCCGGGGGGCCTCCCTTGAAGCTTTCTTT. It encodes CASSLARGASLEAFF.

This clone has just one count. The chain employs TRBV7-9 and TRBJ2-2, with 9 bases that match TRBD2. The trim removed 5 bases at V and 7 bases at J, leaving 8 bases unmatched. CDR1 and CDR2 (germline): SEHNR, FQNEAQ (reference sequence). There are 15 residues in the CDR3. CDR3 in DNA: TGTGCCAGCAGCCCCCGGGGAGCGGGAGGCGGGGAGCTGTTTTTT. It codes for CASSPRGAGGGELFF.

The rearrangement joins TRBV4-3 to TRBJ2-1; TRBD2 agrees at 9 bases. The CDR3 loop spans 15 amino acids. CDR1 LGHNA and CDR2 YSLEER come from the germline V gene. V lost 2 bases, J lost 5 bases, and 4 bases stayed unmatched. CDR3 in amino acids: CASSQSLAGNNEQFF. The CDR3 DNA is TGCGCCAGCAGCCAATCTCTAGCGGGGAACAATGAGCAGTTCTTC.

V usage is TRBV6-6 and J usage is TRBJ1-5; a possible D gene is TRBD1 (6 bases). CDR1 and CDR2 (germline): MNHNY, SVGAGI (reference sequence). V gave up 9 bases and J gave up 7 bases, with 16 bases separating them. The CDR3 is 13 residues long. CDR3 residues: CASRITGNQPQHF. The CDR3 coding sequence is TGTGCCAGTAGAATAACAGGGAACCAGCCCCAGCATTTT.

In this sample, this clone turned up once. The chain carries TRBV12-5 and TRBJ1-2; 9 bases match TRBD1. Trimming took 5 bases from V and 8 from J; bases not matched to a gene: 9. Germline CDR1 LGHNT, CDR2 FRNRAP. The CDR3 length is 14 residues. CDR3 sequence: CASGAGTGWGGYTF. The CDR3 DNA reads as TGTGCTAGTGGTGCCGGGACAGGGTGGGGAGGCTACACCTTC. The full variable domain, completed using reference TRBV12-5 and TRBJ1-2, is DARVTQTPRHKVTEMGQEVTMRCQPILGHNTVFWYRQTMMQGLELLAYFRNRAPLDDSGMPKDRFSAEMPDATLATLKIQPSEPRDSAVYFCASGAGTGWGGYTFGSGTRLTVV.

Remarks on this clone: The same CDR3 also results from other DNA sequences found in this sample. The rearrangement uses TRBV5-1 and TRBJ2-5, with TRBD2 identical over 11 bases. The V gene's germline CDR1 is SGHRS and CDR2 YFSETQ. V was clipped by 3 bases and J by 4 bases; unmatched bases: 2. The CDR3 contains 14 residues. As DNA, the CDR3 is TGCGCCAGCAGCTCCGGGACTAGCGGAGAGACCCAGTACTTC. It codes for CASSSGTSGETQYF.